This T cell receptor beta chain was retrieved from a study of neurological immune-mediated disorders. V lost 2 bases, J lost 7 bases, and 7 bases stayed unmatched. Germline assignment: CDR1 LNHNV and CDR2 YYDKDF (reference sequence). The length of the CDR3 is 15 residues. This clonotype was recorded at least ten times. Its antigen is unidentified. General observations from the study: Multiple sclerosis was found to have the least TCR clonal expansion, below healthy controls, and HTLV-1-associated myelopathy the most.

In TCRdb, the 5' RACE reads were re-called with MiXCR into one record per CDR3 protein. The table has about 38,000 distinct CDR3 sequences, approximately 10% seen once. Sequencing input: CD4+ T cells from blood. The source of this sequence is a woman aged 30 to 39 with HTLV-1-associated myelopathy (HAM/TSP). V is TRBV15 and J is TRBJ2-2; the match to TRBD1 covers 7 bases. CDR3 amino acids: CATSRRQGRGGELFF. Written as DNA, the CDR3 is TGTGCCACCAGCAGACGACAGGGAAGGGGCGGGGAGCTGTTTTTT.